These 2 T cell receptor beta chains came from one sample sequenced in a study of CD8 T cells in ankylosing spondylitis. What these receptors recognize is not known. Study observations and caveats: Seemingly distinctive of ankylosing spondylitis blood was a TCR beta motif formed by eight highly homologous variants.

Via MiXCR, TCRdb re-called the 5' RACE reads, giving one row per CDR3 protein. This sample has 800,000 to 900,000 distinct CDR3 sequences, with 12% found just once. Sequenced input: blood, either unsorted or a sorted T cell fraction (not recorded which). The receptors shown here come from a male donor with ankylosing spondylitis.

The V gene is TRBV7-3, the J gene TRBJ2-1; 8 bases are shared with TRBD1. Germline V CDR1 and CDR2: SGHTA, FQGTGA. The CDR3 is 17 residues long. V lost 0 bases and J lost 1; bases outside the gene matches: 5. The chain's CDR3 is CASSLTPQGASYNEQFF. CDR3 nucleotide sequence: TGTGCCAGCAGCTTAACGCCGCAGGGGGCGTCCTACAATGAGCAGTTCTTC.

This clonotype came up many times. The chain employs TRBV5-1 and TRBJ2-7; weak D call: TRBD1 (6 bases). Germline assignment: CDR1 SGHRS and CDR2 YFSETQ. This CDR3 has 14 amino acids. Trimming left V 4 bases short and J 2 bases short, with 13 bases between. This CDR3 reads CASSALQGTYEQYF. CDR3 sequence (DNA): TGCGCCAGCAGCGCCTTACAGGGTACCTACGAGCAGTACTTC. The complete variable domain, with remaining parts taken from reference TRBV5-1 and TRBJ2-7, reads KAGVTQTPRYLIKTRGQQVTLSCSPISGHRSVSWYQQTPGQGLQFLFEYFSETQRNKGNFPGRFSGRQFSNSRSEMNVSTLELGDSALYLCASSALQGTYEQYFGPGTRLTVT.